These 7 T cell receptor beta chains share one sample of origin, sequenced in a study of T cell repertoires in cytomegalovirus infection. TCRdb independently ran MiXCR on the reads; one entry per CDR3 protein. The sample contains 200,000 to 300,000 distinct CDR3 sequences, less than 9.5% of which appear only once. The specimen sequenced was PBMCs. All receptors derive from a human donor in good health (CMV status not recorded). Some clones in this sample may be carry-over from other donors' samples.

This clonotype was observed many times. The limits of the CDR3 on the DNA are not certain, so only TCRdb's listed CDR3 is given. The genes are TRBV7-2 and TRBJ2-7. The length of the CDR3 is 15 amino acids, counting both ends. Germline V gives CDR1 SGHTA, CDR2 FQGNSA. CDR3 in amino acids: CASSSSTWSSYEQYF.

This clonotype was counted many times. The chain employs TRBV7-3 and TRBJ1-2; possibly TRBD1 for D (5 bases). Germline-derived CDR1 and CDR2 are SGHTA and FQGTGA. The CDR3 contains 15 residues. Trimming pared 2 bases from V and 1 base from J, leaving 11 bases between. CDR3 bases: TGTGCCAGCAGCTTAGAGGGACCGATTAACTATGGCTACACCTTC. Translated: CASSLEGPINYGYTF. The full variable domain, with the rest looked up from reference TRBV7-3 and TRBJ1-2, is GAGVSQTPSNKVTEKGKYVELRCDPISGHTALYWYRQSLGQGPEFLIYFQGTGAADDSGLPNDRFFAVRPEGSVSTLKIQRTERGDSAVYLCASSLEGPINYGYTFGSGTRLTVV.

The V and J genes are TRBV11-3 and TRBJ2-2; 12 bases are shared with TRBD2. This CDR3 contains 16 residues. CDR1 and CDR2 from the germline V gene are SGHNT and YENEEA. V dropped 4 bases and J dropped 3; count of bases not matched to a gene: 3. For the CDR3, the DNA is TGTGCCAGCAGCTCTAGACTAGCGGGAGACACCGGGGAGCTGTTTTTT. Its protein is CASSSRLAGDTGELFF.

This clonotype was picked up a small number of times. The genes are TRBV3-1 and TRBJ2-4, with D perhaps assigned TRBD1 or TRBD2 (5 bases each). CDR1 is LGHDT and CDR2 is YNNKEL in the germline V gene (reference sequence). The V and J ends lost 3 bases and 0 bases respectively, with 18 bases between them. The CDR3 has 18 amino acids. The CDR3: CASSHWGTRGQAKNIQYF. CDR3 sequence (DNA): TGTGCCAGCAGCCATTGGGGCACTAGGGGTCAAGCCAAAAACATTCAGTACTTC. Based on the CDR3 plus reference TRBV3-1 and TRBJ2-4, the full variable domain is DTAVSQTPKYLVTQMGNDKSIKCEQNLGHDTMYWYKQDSKKFLKIMFSYNNKELIINETVPNRFSPKSPDKAHLNLHINSLELGDSAVYFCASSHWGTRGQAKNIQYFGAGTRLSVL.

This clonotype appeared many times. This chain connects TRBV7-2 to TRBJ1-2, with D maybe TRBD1 (6 bases). V lost 8 bases, J lost 6 bases, and 13 bases lay in between. This CDR3 spans 12 amino acids. Germline CDR1 is SGHTA and CDR2 is FQGNSA. This CDR3 is CASVGAGDGYTF. The DNA of the CDR3 is TGTGCCAGCGTAGGGGCAGGGGATGGCTACACCTTC.

This clonotype was counted ten times or more. V usage is TRBV7-2 and J usage is TRBJ2-7; TRBD2 might be the D (5 bases). CDR1 is SGHTA, CDR2 FQGNSA, per germline. Trimming left V 0 bases short and J 5 bases short, with 8 bases between. CDR3 length: 13 amino acids. The CDR3, as DNA: TGTGCCAGCAGCTTAGCGTACGGGAACGAGCAGTACTTC. Translation gives CASSLAYGNEQYF.

In this sample, this clonotype turned up many times. The chain recombines TRBV7-2 with TRBJ1-1, with D possibly matching TRBD1 (6 bases). V gave up 6 bases and J gave up 4 bases, with 21 bases separating them. The CDR3 covers 16 residues. Germline lookup yields CDR1 SGHTA and CDR2 FQGNSA. The DNA for the CDR3 is TGTGCCAGCAGGACCTTGAGTGGGGGGCTTGGCACTGAAGCTTTCTTT. The encoded protein is CASRTLSGGLGTEAFF.